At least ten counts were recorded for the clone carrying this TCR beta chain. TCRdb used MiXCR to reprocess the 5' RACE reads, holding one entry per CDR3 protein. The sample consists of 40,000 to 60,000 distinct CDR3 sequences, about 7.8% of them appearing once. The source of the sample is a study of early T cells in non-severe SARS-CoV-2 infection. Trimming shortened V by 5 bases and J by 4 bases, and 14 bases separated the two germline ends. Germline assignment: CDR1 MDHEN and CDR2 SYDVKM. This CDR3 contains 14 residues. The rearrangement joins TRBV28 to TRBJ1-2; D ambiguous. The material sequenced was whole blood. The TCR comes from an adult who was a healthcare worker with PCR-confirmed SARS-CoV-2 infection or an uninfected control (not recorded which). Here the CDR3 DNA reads TGTGCCAGCAGTCTACCCGGCAGGACCTATGGCTACACCTTC. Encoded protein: CASSLPGRTYGYTF.